This passage covers 14 T cell receptor beta chains from one sample sequenced in a study of T cell responses to AZD1222 COVID-19 vaccine. Sequencing was performed with immunoSEQ multiplex PCR; in TCRdb, only in-frame clones are kept and a portion is missing. This sample carries roughly 140,000 clones, 88% of them seen once, and the ten largest clones take about 3.1%. Sequencing used peripheral blood, obtained 28 days after the second AZD1222 dose. The receptors stem from an adult who received the AZD1222 COVID-19 vaccine.

The rearrangement uses TRBV5-1 and TRBJ1-1, with TRBD1 matching 8 bases. CDR3 length: 13 residues. The trim removed 4 bases at V and 5 bases at J, leaving 4 bases unmatched. CDR1 and CDR2 (germline): SGHRS, YFSETQ. The CDR3 DNA sequence: TGCGCCAGCAGCGAACAGGGGGGGACTGAAGCTTTCTTT. Translating gives CASSEQGGTEAFF.

This clone was seen a handful of times. This chain joins TRBV23-1 and TRBJ1-6; D might be TRBD1 (5 bases). TRBV23-1 is assigned to the ORF class and has an uncertain function. The CDR3 loop spans 16 amino acids. V lost 1 base and J lost 9, with 16 bases in between. This CDR3 is CASSQFRGRGTSPLHF. CDR3 coding DNA: TGCGCCAGCAGTCAATTTCGGGGGAGGGGCACTTCACCCCTCCACTTT.

The V gene is TRBV19, the J gene TRBJ1-2; TRBD1 agrees at 8 bases. The CDR3 runs 16 residues. Germline V gene sequence: CDR1 LNHDA, CDR2 SQIVND (reference sequence). V was clipped by 6 bases and J by 4 bases; unmatched bases: 13. The CDR3 DNA reads as TGTGCCAGTAGCAGTTCCGAGACAGGGGTATTCTATGGCTACACCTTC. The encoded protein is CASSSSETGVFYGYTF.

This CDR3 is CASSSLGEGEETQYF. The CDR3, as DNA: TGTGCCAGCAGTTCCCTAGGGGAAGGTGAGGAGACCCAGTACTTC. This chain uses TRBV27 with TRBJ2-5; possible D gene TRBD1, 5 bases. CDR3 length: 15 amino acids. V gave up 4 bases and J gave up 5 bases, with 17 bases separating them. CDR1 and CDR2 (germline): MNHEY, SMNVEV (reference sequence).

The V and J genes are TRBV9 and TRBJ2-1, with D possibly TRBD2 on 6 matching bases. This CDR3 spans 17 amino acids. Germline assignment: CDR1 SGDLS and CDR2 YYNGEE. The V and J ends lost 3 bases and 0 bases respectively, with 16 bases between them. The CDR3 loop is CASSGRSAGSSYNEQFF. The CDR3 DNA follows: TGTGCCAGCAGCGGCCGAAGCGCGGGGAGCTCCTACAATGAGCAGTTCTTC.

The sample holds one count of this clone. The chain links TRBV18 to TRBJ1-6; 7 nucleotides agree with TRBD1. Germline values: CDR1 KGHSH, CDR2 LQKENI. The CDR3 is made up of 17 amino acids. J lost 3 bases, V lost 5 bases, and 10 bases had no gene match. CDR3 amino acids: CASSGQDILRYNSPLHF. The CDR3 region has the DNA TGTGCCAGCTCAGGACAGGACATCCTTCGCTATAATTCACCCCTCCACTTT.

The chain has TRBV19 and TRBJ1-2; D may be TRBD1 (6 bases). The ends were cut back, 5 bases at V and 14 bases at J, with 21 bases in the middle. Germline loops: CDR1 LNHDA, CDR2 SQIVND (reference sequence). The CDR3 length is 13 residues. The CDR3 nucleotides are TGTGCCAGTAGTTTCGGGCCTCAGGGGAAGATAACCTTC. Encoded protein: CASSFGPQGKITF.

This clone came up once. Other nucleotide sequences in the sample specify the same CDR3. The chain uses TRBV19 and TRBJ1-2; 8 bases align to TRBD1. Germline V gives CDR1 LNHDA, CDR2 SQIVND (reference sequence). With 6 bases clipped from V and 2 bases from J, the junction kept 2 bases outside the gene matches. CDR3 size: 13 residues. The CDR3 bases are TGTGCCAGTAGGGACAGGGACAACTATGGCTACACCTTC. Translation gives CASRDRDNYGYTF.

This clone was detected only once. The chain employs TRBV7-8 and TRBJ1-1; D is possibly TRBD1 (5 bases). Trimming shortened V by 7 bases and J by 5 bases, and 17 bases separated the two germline ends. The CDR3 spans 14 residues. Germline V gene sequence: CDR1 SGHVS, CDR2 FQNEAQ. The CDR3 is CASTSGKGVTEAFF. The CDR3 coding sequence is TGTGCCAGCACCTCAGGAAAAGGGGTAACTGAAGCTTTCTTT.

The gene calls are TRBV6-5 and TRBJ1-2; D possibly corresponds to TRBD1 (5 bases). This CDR3 is 16 amino acids long. CDR1 MNHEY and CDR2 SVGAGI come from the germline V gene. Between the trimmed V and J ends, which lost 2 bases and 8 bases, there was a span of 21 bases. The CDR3 DNA is TGTGCCAGCAGTTACGTCCATCAGGGAGAGGCGCGGGGCTACACCTTC. Translated: CASSYVHQGEARGYTF.

This clone was seen a handful of times. The V call is TRBV13, the J call TRBJ1-2, with unresolved D. The CDR3 runs to 15 residues. Germline V gene lookup returns CDR1 PRHDT and CDR2 FYEKMQ (reference sequence). V lost 0 bases, J lost 8 bases, and 16 bases lay in between. CDR3 sequence: CASSLGDGPRRGYTF. For the CDR3, the DNA is TGTGCCAGCAGCTTAGGCGACGGACCCCGGCGGGGCTACACCTTC.

The chain couples TRBV7-2 to TRBJ1-5; D not certain. V gave up 1 base and J gave up 0 bases, with 10 bases separating them. The CDR3 spans 16 residues. In germline, CDR1 is SGHTA, CDR2 FQGNSA. CDR3 nucleotides: TGTGCCAGCAGCTTAGAGGCAGGACTTAGCAATCAGCCCCAGCATTTT. Protein: CASSLEAGLSNQPQHF.

This rearrangement joins TRBV28 to TRBJ2-7, with 8 bases aligning to TRBD2. CDR3 length: 13 residues. The germline CDR1 and CDR2 sequences are MDHEN and SYDVKM. V lost 11 bases to trimming and J lost 0 bases; unmatched junction nucleotides: 6. CDR3 sequence: CAGSTSASYEQYF. The CDR3 nucleotides read TGTGCCGGCTCGACTAGCGCCTCCTACGAGCAGTACTTC.

The rearrangement uses TRBV19 and TRBJ1-3; no clear D gene. Trimming stripped 11 bases from V and 8 bases from J, with 25 bases between. CDR1 is LNHDA and CDR2 is SQIVND in the germline V gene (reference sequence). This CDR3 comprises 15 residues. CDR3 coding DNA: TGTGCCGCCCGCAGCAGGATAAGCCCTGAAGACACCATATATTTT. This sequence encodes CAARSRISPEDTIYF.